A selection of T cell receptor beta chains follows, all from one sample in a study of T cells in Graves' hyperthyroidism and ophthalmopathy. One entry per CDR3 protein, called by TCRdb with MiXCR from the multiplex PCR reads. This table holds some 650,000 distinct CDR3 sequences, around 15% found once. The sample consisted of blood. The receptor set was obtained from a woman in her forties with Graves' ophthalmopathy. Both conserved end residues are part of each CDR3. The D gene is left open where the match is weak. Expanded clones get a size class; other rows say once, few or many, or leave the size out.

V: TRBV9; D: TRBD2; size: few; J: TRBJ2-6; CDR3: CASSRAGKGGANVLTF; DNA: TGTGCCAGCAGCAGAGCGGGAAAGGGAGGGGCCAACGTCCTGACTTTC
V: TRBV6-1; D: TRBD1; size: many; J: TRBJ2-5; CDR3: CASGRGQGLQETQYF; DNA: TGTGCCAGCGGGAGGGGACAGGGTCTTCAAGAGACCCAGTACTTC
V: TRBV20-1; D: TRBD2; size: .; J: TRBJ2-2; CDR3: CSARDVRGENTGELFF; DNA: TGCAGTGCTAGAGATGTGCGGGGGGAGAACACCGGGGAGCTGTTTTTT
V: TRBV3-1; D: TRBD1; size: .; J: TRBJ1-5; CDR3: CASSHTGTGNNQPQHF; DNA: TGTGCCAGCAGCCACACGGGGACAGGGAACAATCAGCCCCAGCATTTT
V: TRBV19; D: .; size: .; J: TRBJ2-3; CDR3: CASTPTAPSTDTQYF; DNA: TGTGCCAGTACCCCGACTGCCCCTAGCACAGATACGCAGTATTTT
V: TRBV6-2/TRBV6-3; D: .; size: .; J: TRBJ2-5; CDR3: CASSRPLSGNYQETQYF; DNA: TGTGCCAGCAGTCGACCCCTCTCCGGGAACTACCAAGAGACCCAGTACTTC
V: TRBV12-3/TRBV12-4; D: .; size: .; J: TRBJ1-4; CDR3: CASSLGPGNEKLFF; DNA: TGTGCCAGCAGCCTGGGGCCGGGTAATGAAAAACTGTTTTTT
V: TRBV18; D: .; size: many; J: TRBJ1-1; CDR3: CASSPREGRNTEAFF; DNA: TGTGCCAGCTCACCACGCGAGGGTAGAAACACTGAAGCTTTCTTT
V: TRBV3-1; D: TRBD2; size: many; J: TRBJ2-1; CDR3: CASSRFLADYNEQFF; DNA: TGTGCCAGCAGCCGATTCCTAGCGGATTACAATGAGCAGTTCTTC
V: TRBV7-2; D: TRBD1; size: .; J: TRBJ2-7; CDR3: CASRFRDRPYEQYF; DNA: TGTGCCAGCAGGTTCCGGGACAGACCCTACGAGCAGTACTTC
V: TRBV19; D: TRBD2; size: .; J: TRBJ2-2; CDR3: CASSIAGGPSSGELFF; DNA: TGTGCCAGTAGTATCGCGGGGGGGCCGAGCTCCGGGGAGCTGTTTTTT
V: TRBV12-3/TRBV12-4; D: .; size: many; J: TRBJ2-7; CDR3: CASSGQVYHEQYF; DNA: TGTGCCAGCAGTGGGCAGGTCTACCACGAGCAGTACTTC
V: TRBV20-1; D: .; size: once; J: TRBJ2-3; CDR3: CSARDRWERGTDTQYF; DNA: TGCAGTGCTAGAGATCGGTGGGAGAGGGGCACAGATACGCAGTATTTT
V: TRBV7-3; D: .; size: .; J: TRBJ2-1; CDR3: CASISTGTPNEQFF; DNA: TGTGCCAGCATTTCGACCGGGACACCCAATGAGCAGTTCTTC
V: TRBV5-1; D: .; size: .; J: TRBJ2-1; CDR3: CASSLEGQTYNEQFF; DNA: TGCGCCAGCAGCTTGGAAGGGCAAACCTACAATGAGCAGTTCTTC
V: TRBV5-1; D: TRBD1; size: many; J: TRBJ1-1; CDR3: CASSLDRGDTEAFF; DNA: TGCGCCAGCAGCCTCGACAGGGGTGACACTGAAGCTTTCTTT
V: TRBV30; D: .; size: many; J: TRBJ1-4; CDR3: CAWRVRGITNEKLFF; DNA: TGTGCCTGGAGAGTACGGGGGATCACTAATGAAAAACTGTTTTTT
V: TRBV6-9; D: .; size: few; J: TRBJ2-7; CDR3: CASSYDDYEQYF; DNA: TGTGCCAGCAGTTACGACGACTACGAGCAGTACTTC
V: TRBV29-1; D: .; size: .; J: TRBJ2-7; CDR3: CSVSESLYEQYF; DNA: TGCAGCGTCTCAGAGAGTCTTTACGAGCAGTACTTC
V: TRBV7-2; D: .; size: once; J: TRBJ1-1; CDR3: CASSPLSGGEAFF; DNA: TGTGCCAGCAGCCCCCTTTCTGGTGGTGAAGCTTTCTTT
V: TRBV12-5; D: .; size: .; J: TRBJ2-1; CDR3: CASNGGVDYNEQFF; DNA: TGTGCTAGCAATGGCGGGGTGGACTACAATGAGCAGTTCTTC
V: TRBV28; D: .; size: few; J: TRBJ2-3; CDR3: CASSIPRAARTSDTQYF; DNA: TGTGCCAGCAGCATACCGAGAGCGGCCCGGACCTCAGATACGCAGTATTTT
V: TRBV7-9; D: TRBD2; size: .; J: TRBJ2-7; CDR3: CASSLGGLAGTILSSYEQYF; DNA: TGTGCCAGCAGCTTAGGCGGACTAGCGGGGACAATCCTCAGCTCCTACGAGCAGTACTTC
V: TRBV5-1; D: .; size: .; J: TRBJ2-3; CDR3: CASKITVTSTDTQYF; DNA: TGCGCCAGCAAAATAACGGTAACTAGCACAGATACGCAGTATTTT
V: TRBV6-1; D: .; size: .; J: TRBJ2-6; CDR3: CASSEGAGANVLTF; DNA: TGTGCCAGCAGTGAAGGGGCAGGGGCCAACGTCCTGACTTTC